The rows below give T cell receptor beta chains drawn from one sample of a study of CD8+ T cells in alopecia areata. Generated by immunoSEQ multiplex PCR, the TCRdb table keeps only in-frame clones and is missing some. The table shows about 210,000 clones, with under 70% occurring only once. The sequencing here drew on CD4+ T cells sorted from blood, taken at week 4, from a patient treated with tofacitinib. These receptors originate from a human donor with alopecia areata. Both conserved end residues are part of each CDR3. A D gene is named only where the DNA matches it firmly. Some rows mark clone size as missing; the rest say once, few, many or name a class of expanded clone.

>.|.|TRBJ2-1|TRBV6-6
TGTGCCAGCACCCTAGACAGCTCCTACAATGAGCAGTTCTTC
CASTLDSSYNEQFF
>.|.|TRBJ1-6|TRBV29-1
TGCAGCGGACCCGGGACCCCGGGTACACCCCTCCACTTT
CSGPGTPGTPLHF
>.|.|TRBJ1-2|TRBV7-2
TGTGCCAGCAGCACAACAGGTGTCAGTGGCTACACCTTC
CASSTTGVSGYTF
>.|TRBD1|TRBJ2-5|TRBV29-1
TGCAGCGTTGAAGGGGACAGGGGAGCGGGAGAGACCCAGTACTTC
CSVEGDRGAGETQYF
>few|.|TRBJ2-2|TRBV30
TGTGCCTGGAGTGTAGGAGGAGGCACCGGGGAGCTGTTTTTT
CAWSVGGGTGELFF
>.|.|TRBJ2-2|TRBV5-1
TGCGCCAGCAGCTTGGAAGGGGGAACCGGGGAGCTGTTTTTT
CASSLEGGTGELFF
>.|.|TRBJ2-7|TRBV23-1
TGCGCCAGCAGTCAAGACGAGACCCACGCGTACGAGCAGTACTTC
CASSQDETHAYEQYF
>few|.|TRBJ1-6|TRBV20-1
TGCAGTGCTAGAAGTTCACCCCTCCACTTT
CSARSSPLHF
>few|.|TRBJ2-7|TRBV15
TGTGCCACCAGCAGAGATCTCGGGGAGTTCTACGAGCAGTACTTC
CATSRDLGEFYEQYF
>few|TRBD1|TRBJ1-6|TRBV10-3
TGTGCCATCAGTGAGCGGGAACAGGGGGGTTCACCCCTCCACTTT
CAISEREQGGSPLHF
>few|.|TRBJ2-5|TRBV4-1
TGCGCCAGCAGCCAATGGCGAGGGGAGACCCAGTACTTC
CASSQWRGETQYF
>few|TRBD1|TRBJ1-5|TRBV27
TGTGCCAGCAGGCTGACAGGGCTCCATCAGCCCCAGCATTTT
CASRLTGLHQPQHF
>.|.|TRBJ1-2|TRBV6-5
TGTGCCAGCAGTTACTTGGCGCGGGGTGGCTACACCTTC
CASSYLARGGYTF
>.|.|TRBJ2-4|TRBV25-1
TGTGCCAGCAGCGGAGGTAGAAACATTCAGTACTTC
CASSGGRNIQYF
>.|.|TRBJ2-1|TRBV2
TGTGCCAGCAGTGAAGCCCGCTCCTACAATGAGCAGTTCTTC
CASSEARSYNEQFF
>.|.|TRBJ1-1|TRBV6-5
TGTGCCAGCAGTTACTCAGGAGCAAGGAACACTGAAGCTTTCTTT
CASSYSGARNTEAFF
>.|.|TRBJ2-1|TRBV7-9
TGTGCCAGCAGCTCTAGCCAGGGGTCTGAGCAGTTCTTC
CASSSSQGSEQFF
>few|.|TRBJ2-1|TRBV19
TGTGCCAGTAGCGGGAGCTCCTACAATGAGCAGTTCTTC
CASSGSSYNEQFF
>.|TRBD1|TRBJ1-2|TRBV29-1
TGCAGCGTAGGACAGGGGGGGATAGATGGCTACACCTTC
CSVGQGGIDGYTF
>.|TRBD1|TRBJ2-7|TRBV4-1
TGCGCCAGCAGCCAAACAGGGGCCCTTTTCTACGAGCAGTACTTC
CASSQTGALFYEQYF
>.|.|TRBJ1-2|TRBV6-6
TGTGCCAGCAGTTACTCGGGGGACGGCTATGGCTACACCTTC
CASSYSGDGYGYTF
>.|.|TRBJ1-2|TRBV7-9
TGTGCCAGCAGTCCGCAGGGGTCGCAAGGCTACACCTTC
CASSPQGSQGYTF
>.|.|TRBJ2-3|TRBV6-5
TGTGCCAGCAATCCTACGGGGGGCCCCAGGGATACGCAGTATTTT
CASNPTGGPRDTQYF
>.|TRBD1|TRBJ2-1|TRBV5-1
TGCGCCAGCAGCTTCGGACAGGGGGGAAATGAGCAGTTCTTC
CASSFGQGGNEQFF
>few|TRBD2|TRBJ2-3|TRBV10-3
TGTGCCATCGGGGCGGGGGGACGTTTCACAGATACGCAGTATTTT
CAIGAGGRFTDTQYF
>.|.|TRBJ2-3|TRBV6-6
TGTGCCAGCATGAGAACGAGCGGCACAGATACGCAGTATTTT
CASMRTSGTDTQYF
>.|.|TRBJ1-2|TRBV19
TGTGCCAGTAGTGCACCGCCGGGCATCGGTGGCTACACCTTC
CASSAPPGIGGYTF
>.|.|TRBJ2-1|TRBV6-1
TGTGCCAGCAGTCCTCACGGTCCGGGGTTCAATGAGCAGTTCTTC
CASSPHGPGFNEQFF
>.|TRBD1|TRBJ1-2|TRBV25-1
TGTGCCAGCAGTAATACAGGGGGCTCTGGCTATGGCTACACCTTC
CASSNTGGSGYGYTF
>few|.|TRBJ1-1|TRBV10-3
TGTGCCATCAGTGATTGGGGGATGAACACTGAAGCTTTCTTT
CAISDWGMNTEAFF
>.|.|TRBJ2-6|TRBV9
TGTGCCAGCGGTCGACGGCCCGGGTACTCTGGGGCCAACGTCCTGACTTTC
CASGRRPGYSGANVLTF
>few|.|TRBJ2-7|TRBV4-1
TGCGCCAGCAGCCAAGTAGACGGGGCTTTGGGCGAGCAGTACTTC
CASSQVDGALGEQYF
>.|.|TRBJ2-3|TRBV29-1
TGCAGCGTAAACAGGGTCGGGGGCACAGATACGCAGTATTTT
CSVNRVGGTDTQYF
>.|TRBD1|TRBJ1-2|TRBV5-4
TGTGCCAGCAGCGGACAGGGATTCGGCTACACCTTC
CASSGQGFGYTF
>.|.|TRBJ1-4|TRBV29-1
TGCAGCGTTGGGAGCCTTAATGAAAAACTGTTTTTT
CSVGSLNEKLFF
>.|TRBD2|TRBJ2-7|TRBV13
TGTGCCAGCAGCTTAGGACTAGCGGGTTACGAGCAGTACTTC
CASSLGLAGYEQYF
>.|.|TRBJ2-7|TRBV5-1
TGCGCCAGCAGCACTACTGACGGACCCTACGAGCAGTACTTC
CASSTTDGPYEQYF
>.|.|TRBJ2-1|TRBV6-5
TGTGCCAGCAGTTACCCCGTTGGCAATGAGCAGTTCTTC
CASSYPVGNEQFF
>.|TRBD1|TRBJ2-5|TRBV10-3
TGTGCCATCAGCGACAGGGGAGAAAAGACCCAGTACTTC
CAISDRGEKTQYF
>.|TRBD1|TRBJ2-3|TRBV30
TGTGCCTGGACCCGTCTAGGGGGCGGCACAGATACGCAGTATTTT
CAWTRLGGGTDTQYF
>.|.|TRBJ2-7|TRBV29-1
TGCAGCGTCGGGACTCATTCCTACGAGCAGTACTTC
CSVGTHSYEQYF
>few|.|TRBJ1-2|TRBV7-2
TGTGCCAGCAGACCAGGGAGCGAAGGAAGAAACTATGGCTACACCTTC
CASRPGSEGRNYGYTF
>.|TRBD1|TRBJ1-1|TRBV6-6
TGTGCCAGCCCTAAGACAGGGGCTAACACTGAAGCTTTCTTT
CASPKTGANTEAFF
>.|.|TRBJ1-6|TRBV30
TGTGCCTGGTGCCCCAGGGATTGGTATTCACCCCCCCACTTT
CAWCPRDWYSPPHF
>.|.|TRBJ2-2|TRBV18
TGTGCCAGCTCATCACAGAGGGAGCTGTTTTTT
CASSSQRELFF
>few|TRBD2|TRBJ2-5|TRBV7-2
TGTGCCAGCAGCTTAGCCAGCGGGGGGCAGGAGACCCAGTACTTC
CASSLASGGQETQYF
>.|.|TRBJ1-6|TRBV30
TGTGCCTGGAGTGTAGGTTACTCACCCCTCCACTTT
CAWSVGYSPLHF
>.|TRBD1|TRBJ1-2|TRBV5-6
TGTGCCAGCAGGGGACAGGGGAACTATGGCTACACCTTC
CASRGQGNYGYTF
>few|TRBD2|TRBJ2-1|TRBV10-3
TGTGCCATCAGTGAGGTGAGCGGGGCTGAATACAATGAGCAGTTCTTC
CAISEVSGAEYNEQFF
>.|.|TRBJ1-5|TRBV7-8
TGTGCCAGCAGCTTCAAGGGGGGCAATCAGCCCCAGCATTTT
CASSFKGGNQPQHF
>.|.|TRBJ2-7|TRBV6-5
TGTGCCAGCAGTTACCTCTACGAGCAGTACTTC
CASSYLYEQYF
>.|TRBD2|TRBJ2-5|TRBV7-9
TGTGCCAGCAGCGAACTAGCGGGGTTTGAGACCCAGTACTTC
CASSELAGFETQYF
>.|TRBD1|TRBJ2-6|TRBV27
TGTGCCAGCAGCCGGACAGGGGGCTCTGGGGCCAACGTCCTGACTTTC
CASSRTGGSGANVLTF
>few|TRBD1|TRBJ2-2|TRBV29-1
TGCAGCGTACAACAGGGGGCCGGCGGGGAGCTGTTTTTT
CSVQQGAGGELFF
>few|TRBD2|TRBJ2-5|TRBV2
TGTGCCAGCAGAGGGACTAGCGGGCGTTACGGAACCCAGTACTTC
CASRGTSGRYGTQYF
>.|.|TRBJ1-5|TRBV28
TGTGCCAGCGCGAATGGGGGCCGGCCCCAGCATTTT
CASANGGRPQHF
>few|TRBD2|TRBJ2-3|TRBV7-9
TGTGCCAGCAGCTGGACTAGCGGGGGCACAGATACGCAGTATTTT
CASSWTSGGTDTQYF